The 14 T cell receptor beta chains in this list originate from one sample, sequenced in a study of T cell responses to AZD1222 COVID-19 vaccine. Data came from immunoSEQ multiplex PCR; TCRdb stores just in-frame clones and leaves some out. Among roughly 140,000 clones listed, roughly 91% were seen once. This material consisted of peripheral blood, taken on day 0 of AZD1222 vaccination. The receptors derive from an adult in good health.

On this clone itself: Its ends do not fully match the called genes, so a read error is possible. V and J are TRBV11-2 and TRBJ2-7, with 9 bases matching TRBD1. This CDR3 has 15 residues. Per the germline V gene, CDR1 is SGHAT and CDR2 is FQNNGV. The CDR3 reads CASSLTSGGTGPNSF. The CDR3 region has the DNA TGTGCCAGCAGCTTAACCTCAGGGGGGACAGGGCCTAATAGCTTC.

The chain joins TRBV5-8 to TRBJ1-1, with TRBD1 as a possible D gene (6 bases). Germline lookup yields CDR1 SGHTS and CDR2 YDEGEE. Trimming cost V 7 bases and J 0 bases, with 25 bases left between them. The CDR3 length is 18 residues. CDR3 amino acids: CASPRGGPSGEMNTEAFF. The DNA for the CDR3 is TGTGCCAGCCCTAGGGGTGGGCCTTCAGGGGAGATGAACACTGAAGCTTTCTTT.

The rearrangement links TRBV7-6 to TRBJ2-1; the D is unclear. CDR1 SGHVS and CDR2 FNYEAQ come from the germline V gene. Trimming shortened V by 6 bases and J by 0 bases, and 12 bases separated the two germline ends. The length of the CDR3 is 15 residues. CDR3 loop: CASRETAHSYNEQFF. The DNA for the CDR3 is TGTGCCAGCAGGGAAACGGCGCACTCCTACAATGAGCAGTTCTTC. The variable domain in full, with the rest retrieved from reference TRBV7-6 and TRBJ2-1, is GAGVSQSPRYKVTKRGQDVALRCDPISGHVSLYWYRQALGQGPEFLTYFNYEAQQDKSGLPNDRFSAERPEGSISTLTIQRTEQRDSAMYRCASRETAHSYNEQFFGPGTRLTVL.

The gene calls are TRBV5-1 and TRBJ2-1; the D call may be TRBD1 or TRBD2 (5 bases each). CDR3 length equals 13 residues. V was pared by 4 bases and J by 5 bases, with 10 bases between. Germline loops: CDR1 SGHRS, CDR2 YFSETQ. Here the CDR3 DNA reads TGCGCCAGCAGCATCCGGGACGACAATGAGCAGTTCTTC. It yields the protein CASSIRDDNEQFF.

V and J are TRBV15 and TRBJ1-2, with D possibly matching TRBD1 (6 bases). This CDR3 region has 15 residues. Trimming left V 1 base short and J 0 bases short, with 9 bases between. In germline, CDR1 is LNHNV, CDR2 YYDKDF (reference sequence). The CDR3 DNA follows: TGTGCCACCAGCAGAGGACAGGAGACTAACTATGGCTACACCTTC. It is translated as CATSRGQETNYGYTF.

This clone appeared once. The V call is TRBV4-3, the J call TRBJ1-3; D gene uncertain. Trimming shortened V by 4 bases and J by 0 bases, and 10 bases separated the two germline ends. Looked up from germline, CDR1 is LGHNA and CDR2 is YSLEER. The CDR3 has 15 residues. The CDR3 DNA reads TGCGCCAGCAGCCCGAGCAGACTCTCTGGAAACACCATATATTTT. Its protein product is CASSPSRLSGNTIYF.

The rearrangement uses TRBV29-1 and TRBJ2-1, with 7 bases lining up with TRBD2. From germline, CDR1 is SQVTM and CDR2 ANQGSEA. This CDR3 spans 13 amino acids. The V segment lost 7 bases and the J segment 8 bases; nucleotides outside the gene matches: 11. Written as DNA, the CDR3 is TGCAGCGCTAGCGGTCAAAAGGGCTATGAGCAGTTCTTC. Residues: CSASGQKGYEQFF.

The gene calls are TRBV6-6 and TRBJ1-5; 7 bases line up with TRBD1. Looked up from germline, CDR1 is MNHNY and CDR2 is SVGAGI (reference sequence). The CDR3 is 16 amino acids. J was trimmed by 4 bases and V by 0 bases; bases with no gene match: 6. As DNA, the CDR3 is TGTGCCAGCAGTTACTCGAACAGGGGATTGAATCAGCCCCAGCATTTT. Its protein product is CASSYSNRGLNQPQHF.

The chain employs TRBV27 and TRBJ1-4, with D tentatively TRBD1 (5 bases). The V gene lost 2 bases and the J gene lost 2 bases, with 9 bases spanning the gap. The CDR3 covers 15 residues. CDR1 and CDR2 from the germline V gene are MNHEY and SMNVEV (reference sequence). CDR3 region: CASSLTGHTNEKLFF. The CDR3 DNA sequence: TGTGCCAGCAGTTTAACGGGGCATACTAATGAAAAACTGTTTTTT.

The chain couples TRBV18 to TRBJ1-1; a weak D match, TRBD1 (5 bases). V lost 1 base and J lost 0, with 9 bases in between. Germline V lookup: CDR1 KGHSH, CDR2 LQKENI. The CDR3 covers 15 residues. The CDR3 reads CASSPLTDMNTEAFF. As DNA, the CDR3 is TGTGCCAGCTCACCACTTACGGACATGAACACTGAAGCTTTCTTT.

This rearrangement joins TRBV19 to TRBJ1-1; D might be TRBD1 (5 bases). CDR3 length equals 15 residues. The germline CDR1 and CDR2 sequences are LNHDA and SQIVND (reference sequence). V dropped 5 bases and J dropped 3 bases, with 16 bases sitting between them. The DNA for the CDR3 is TGTGCCAGTAGTTCGTCGAGGGGACCGTACACTGAAGCTTTCTTT. It encodes CASSSSRGPYTEAFF.

The chain combines TRBV11-2 with TRBJ2-7; D is perhaps TRBD1 or TRBD2 (5 bases each). The CDR3 spans 14 residues. The V gene lost 5 bases and the J gene lost 7 bases, with 18 bases spanning the gap. Germline values: CDR1 SGHAT, CDR2 FQNNGV. The CDR3 sequence is CASSRDRGYLEQYF. The CDR3 nucleotides read TGTGCCAGCAGCCGGGACCGAGGATATCTAGAGCAGTACTTC. Supplemented by reference TRBV11-2 and TRBJ2-7, the full variable domain reads EAGVAQSPRYKIIEKRQSVAFWCNPISGHATLYWYQQILGQGPKLLIQFQNNGVVDDSQLPKDRFSAERLKGVDSTLKIQPAKLEDSAVYLCASSRDRGYLEQYFGPGTRLTVT.

This chain joins TRBV3-1 (or the pseudogene TRBV3-2) and TRBJ2-7; D gene unclear. The CDR3 consists of 15 residues. Trimming cost V 0 bases and J 0 bases, with 9 bases left between them. CDR1 and CDR2 from the germline V gene are LGHDT and YNNKEL (reference sequence). The CDR3 DNA sequence: TGTGCCAGCAGCCAAGAGCCGGTACCCTCCTACGAGCAGTACTTC. This gives the protein CASSQEPVPSYEQYF.

V is TRBV5-1 and J is TRBJ2-7; 8 nucleotides line up with TRBD1. V trimming: 4 bases; J trimming: 1 base; junction bases outside the gene matches: 7. Looked up from germline, CDR1 is SGHRS and CDR2 is YFSETQ. The length of the CDR3 is 15 residues. The CDR3 nucleotides read TGCGCCAGCAGCGGAAACAGGGGGAGATCCTACGAGCAGTACTTC. Residues: CASSGNRGRSYEQYF.